This passage covers 13 T cell receptor beta chains from one sample sequenced in a study of neurological immune-mediated disorders. TCRdb fed the 5' RACE reads into MiXCR, producing one record per CDR3 protein. The table lists tens of thousands of distinct CDR3 sequences, about 4% of them singletons. Material for sequencing was CD4+ T cells from blood. These receptors came from a woman in her thirties or forties with multiple sclerosis.

This clonotype was counted many times. The chain links TRBV5-6 to TRBJ1-1, with D unresolved. Germline CDR1 SGHDT, CDR2 YYEEEE. The CDR3 consists of 12 residues. With 4 bases removed from V and 2 bases from J, the gap between germline ends came to 6 bases. CDR3 in amino acids: CASSLVNTEAFF. The DNA for the CDR3 is TGTGCCAGCAGCCTCGTAAACACTGAAGCTTTCTTT.

This clonotype was seen more than once but under ten times. The V and J genes are TRBV6-5 and TRBJ1-1; TRBD1 might be the D (5 bases). Germline lookup yields CDR1 MNHEY and CDR2 SVGAGI. This CDR3 contains 14 residues. V dropped 6 bases and J dropped 0 bases, with 11 bases sitting between them. Here the CDR3 DNA reads TGTGCCAGCAGGCGACAGAGCATGAACACTGAAGCTTTCTTT. This sequence encodes CASRRQSMNTEAFF.

This clonotype was recorded many times. The chain is built from TRBV20-1 and TRBJ1-1, with TRBD1 as a possible D gene (5 bases). V shed 6 bases and J shed 1 base, with 15 bases lying between them. The CDR3 covers 14 residues. Germline V lookup: CDR1 DFQATT, CDR2 SNEGSKA (reference sequence). CDR3 nucleotide sequence: TGCAGTGCCCAGATGTCGGGGGGGAACACTGAAGCTTTCTTT. This translates into CSAQMSGGNTEAFF.

This clonotype was counted ten times or more. V and J are TRBV10-3 and TRBJ2-7; possibly TRBD1 for D (6 bases). Germline-derived CDR1 and CDR2 are ENHRY and SYGVKD. Trimming stripped 4 bases from V and 2 bases from J, with 9 bases between. This CDR3 is 13 amino acids long. The CDR3 sequence is CAISGTDAYEQYF. For the CDR3, the DNA is TGTGCCATCAGTGGGACAGACGCCTACGAGCAGTACTTC.

This clonotype was recorded many times. V and J are TRBV14 and TRBJ2-7; D call uncertain. Trimming shortened V by 3 bases and J by 0 bases, and 30 bases separated the two germline ends. Germline V gene lookup returns CDR1 SGHDN and CDR2 FVKESK. There are 21 residues in the CDR3. The CDR3 protein is CASSQGWRQRKLHKTSYEQYF. DNA of the CDR3: TGTGCCAGCAGCCAGGGGTGGCGGCAGAGAAAACTACATAAAACCTCCTACGAGCAGTACTTC.

At least ten counts were recorded for this clonotype. The J gene is TRBJ1-2, the V gene TRBV11-2, with D maybe TRBD1 (6 bases). The ends were cut back, 0 bases at V and 4 bases at J, with 12 bases in the middle. Germline CDR1 is SGHAT and CDR2 is FQNNGV. The CDR3 runs 15 residues. The CDR3 protein is CASSLDQGYSYGYTF. CDR3 DNA sequence: TGTGCCAGCAGCTTAGATCAGGGGTACAGCTATGGCTACACCTTC.

This clonotype has ten or more counts. The gene calls are TRBV5-1 and TRBJ1-1, with D possibly TRBD1 on 6 matching bases. Germline CDR1 and CDR2: SGHRS and YFSETQ. Trimming took 4 bases from V and 0 from J, leaving 10 bases between them. The CDR3 length is 14 residues. CDR3 in DNA: TGCGCCAGCAGCCGGGACATACTGAACACTGAAGCTTTCTTT. Residues: CASSRDILNTEAFF.

The sample holds many counts of this clonotype. The chain recombines TRBV15 with TRBJ1-2; TRBD1 is a possible D gene (5 bases). The germline gives CDR1 LNHNV, CDR2 YYDKDF (reference sequence). The CDR3 contains 14 residues. V dropped 0 bases and J dropped 2 bases, with 7 bases sitting between them. DNA of the CDR3: TGTGCCACCAGCAGAGACAACAGGAACTATGGCTACACCTTC. Protein sequence: CATSRDNRNYGYTF.

This clonotype has at least ten counts. V gene TRBV5-1 combines with J gene TRBJ1-1; D unresolved. Germline V CDR1 and CDR2: SGHRS, YFSETQ. With 0 bases removed from V and 2 bases from J, the gap between germline ends came to 14 bases. The CDR3 contains 16 residues. CDR3 nucleotides: TGCGCCAGCAGCTTGGTTTCGGGGAGAGGAAACACTGAAGCTTTCTTT. Translation: CASSLVSGRGNTEAFF. The full variable domain, with the rest looked up from reference TRBV5-1 and TRBJ1-1, is KAGVTQTPRYLIKTRGQQVTLSCSPISGHRSVSWYQQTPGQGLQFLFEYFSETQRNKGNFPGRFSGRQFSNSRSEMNVSTLELGDSALYLCASSLVSGRGNTEAFFGQGTRLTVV.

This clonotype occurred a few times. CDR3 in amino acids: CASGSFLNEQFF. Written as DNA, the CDR3 is TGTGCTAGTGGCTCATTCCTGAATGAGCAGTTCTTC. The rearrangement joins TRBV12-5 to TRBJ2-1, with unresolved D. From germline, CDR1 is LGHNT and CDR2 FRNRAP. The V and J ends lost 6 bases and 7 bases respectively, with 10 bases between them. The CDR3 loop spans 12 amino acids.

This clonotype appeared many times. This rearrangement joins TRBV10-3 to TRBJ2-7; 7 bases map to TRBD1. Germline-derived CDR1 and CDR2 are ENHRY and SYGVKD. The V segment lost 0 bases and the J segment 1 base; nucleotides outside the gene matches: 3. The CDR3 sequence is 15 residues long. The CDR3 coding sequence is TGTGCCATCAGTGAGTCCGGGACAGCGTCCTACGAGCAGTACTTC. This encodes CAISESGTASYEQYF.

This clonotype was seen ten or more times. The V and J genes are TRBV5-1 and TRBJ1-5, with 8 bases matching TRBD1. CDR1 and CDR2 (germline): SGHRS, YFSETQ. The junction had 5 bases not matched to a gene; V was cut back by 0 bases and J by 6 bases. The CDR3 length is 15 residues. Here the CDR3 DNA reads TGCGCCAGCAGCTTGGAGGGCAGGGGGCTTCAGCCCCAGCATTTT. Amino acids: CASSLEGRGLQPQHF.

The chain couples TRBV5-8 to TRBJ2-3, with 12 positions matching TRBD2. CDR1 SGHTS and CDR2 YDEGEE come from the germline V gene. V was clipped by 4 bases and J by 2 bases; unmatched bases: 14. The CDR3 has 19 residues. The CDR3 sequence: CASSVTSGGPYFLTDTQYF. The CDR3 region has the DNA TGTGCCAGCAGCGTAACTAGCGGGGGGCCTTACTTCCTCACAGATACGCAGTATTTT.